The next 25 T cell receptor beta chains were all read from a single sample in a study of T cell responses to AZD1222 COVID-19 vaccine. Sequencing used immunoSEQ multiplex PCR; TCRdb keeps in-frame clones, though not all of them. The repertoire consists of 130,000 or so clones, with more than 85% occurring once and the leading ten covering about 1.9%. This specimen consisted of peripheral blood, obtained 28 days after the second AZD1222 dose. The receptors here all came from an adult who received the AZD1222 COVID-19 vaccine.

The V call is TRBV6-2 or TRBV6-3, the J call TRBJ2-2; D tentatively reads TRBD1 or TRBD2 (6 bases each). Between the trimmed V and J ends, which lost 2 bases and 4 bases, there was a span of 17 bases. Germline-derived CDR1 and CDR2 are MNHEY and SVGEGT. The CDR3 covers 17 residues. CDR3 in amino acids: CASSYLGPGAGTGELFF. Here the CDR3 DNA reads TGTGCCAGCAGTTACCTTGGTCCGGGGGCCGGCACCGGGGAGCTGTTTTTT.

This chain uses TRBV5-1 with TRBJ2-7; D is tentatively TRBD1 or TRBD2 (5 bases each). This CDR3 spans 13 amino acids. V shed 6 bases and J shed 6 bases, with 16 bases lying between them. CDR1 is SGHRS, CDR2 YFSETQ, per germline. The CDR3 coding sequence is TGCGCCAGCAACCCCGGGGAGCAGGGCGAGCAGTACTTC. As protein: CASNPGEQGEQYF.

This sequence joins TRBV5-1 and TRBJ1-6, with TRBD1 identical over 8 bases. The germline CDR1 and CDR2 sequences are SGHRS and YFSETQ. CDR3 length: 15 residues. Trimming removed 4 bases from V and 9 bases from J; junction bases left unmatched: 9. CDR3 DNA: TGCGCCAGCAGCCTGGGACAGGAAGGGGGTTCACCCCTCCACTTT. Its protein is CASSLGQEGGSPLHF.

This chain joins TRBV7-8 and TRBJ2-1; TRBD2 matches at 7 bases. The germline V gene has CDR1 SGHVS and CDR2 FQNEAQ. The junction had 2 bases not matched to a gene; V was cut back by 3 bases and J by 0 bases. This CDR3 is 15 amino acids long. CDR3 protein: CASSLRGSSYNEQFF. Written as DNA, the CDR3 is TGTGCCAGCAGCTTGCGGGGGAGCTCCTACAATGAGCAGTTCTTC.

The V call is TRBV1, the J call TRBJ2-7; the table's D call, TRBD2, was not checked against the DNA. TRBV1 is flagged as a pseudogene. The CDR3 consists of 15 residues. CDR3 amino acids: CTSSQKAGRIYEQYF. The CDR3 nucleotides read TGCACCAGCAGCCAGAAAGCGGGGAGGATTTACGAGCAGTACTTC.

This clone has just one count. In the same sample, other DNA sequences code for this CDR3. CDR3 sequence reads: CASSLEFETQYF. In nucleotides, the CDR3 is TGCGCCAGCAGCTTGGAGTTCGAGACCCAGTACTTC. J is TRBJ2-5 and V is TRBV5-1; no clear D gene. The CDR3 extends over 12 amino acids. Trimming cost V 0 bases and J 5 bases, with 5 bases left between them. Germline CDR1 is SGHRS and CDR2 is YFSETQ.

This chain connects TRBV6-5 to TRBJ1-2; 9 positions match TRBD1. Trimming took 4 bases from V and 5 from J; bases not matched to a gene: 8. This CDR3 is built from 15 residues. Germline V lookup: CDR1 MNHEY, CDR2 SVGAGI. The CDR3 region has the DNA TGTGCCAGCAGTTTCCACAGGGGGCTAGGTTATGGCTACACCTTC. As protein: CASSFHRGLGYGYTF.

CDR3 sequence (DNA): TGTGCCAGCAGTGAATTAACAGCCGCCTATGGCTACACCTTC. Amino acids: CASSELTAAYGYTF. V gene TRBV2 combines with J gene TRBJ1-2; no clear D. Germline CDR1 and CDR2: SNHLY and FYNNEI. The CDR3 extends over 14 amino acids. Trimming left V 2 bases short and J 4 bases short, with 11 bases between.

This clone was detected only once. The rearrangement links TRBV7-3 to TRBJ2-7; TRBD2 might be the D (6 bases). V lost 4 bases and J lost 5, with 12 bases in between. This CDR3 is 13 amino acids long. The germline gives CDR1 SGHTA, CDR2 FQGTGA. CDR3 sequence: CASSSQGGDEQYF. CDR3 DNA: TGTGCCAGCAGCTCACAAGGCGGGGACGAGCAGTACTTC.

This clone is a singleton in its sample. The chain combines TRBV27 with TRBJ2-3, with a weak D call TRBD2 (5 bases). This CDR3 is 14 amino acids long. From germline, CDR1 is MNHEY and CDR2 SMNVEV (reference sequence). With 2 bases removed from V and 2 bases from J, the gap between germline ends came to 8 bases. As DNA, the CDR3 is TGTGCCAGCAGTTTAAAGAGGGCCACAGATACGCAGTATTTT. Its translation: CASSLKRATDTQYF.

The rearrangement links TRBV27 to TRBJ1-1; D possibly corresponds to TRBD1 (6 bases). The CDR3 has 13 amino acids. V was trimmed by 6 bases and J by 5 bases, leaving 13 bases between them. Per the germline V gene, CDR1 is MNHEY and CDR2 is SMNVEV (reference sequence). The CDR3: CASRTQGRTEAFF. The CDR3 DNA reads as TGTGCCAGCAGAACACAGGGTCGAACTGAAGCTTTCTTT.

This CDR3 is CASSVGWDRIHGYTF. CDR3 nucleotides: TGTGCCAGCAGCGTAGGTTGGGACAGGATCCATGGCTACACCTTC. The chain employs TRBV9 and TRBJ1-2; 8 nucleotides line up with TRBD1. This CDR3 spans 15 amino acids. Germline CDR1 is SGDLS and CDR2 is YYNGEE. V trimming: 0 bases; J trimming: 6 bases; junction bases outside the gene matches: 7.

The chain is built from TRBV11-3 and TRBJ2-1, with 9 bases matching TRBD1. The CDR3 runs 14 residues. The J segment lost 6 bases and the V segment lost 4 bases, leaving 4 bases of the junction unmatched. CDR1 and CDR2 from the germline V gene are SGHNT and YENEEA. The CDR3 loop reads CASSSDRGTNEQFF. CDR3 nucleotides: TGTGCCAGCAGCTCAGACAGGGGGACCAATGAGCAGTTCTTC.

The chain has TRBV24-1 and TRBJ2-1, with no clear D. Trimming left V 1 base short and J 4 bases short, with 28 bases between. The CDR3 consists of 21 residues. Germline V gene data show CDR1 as KGHDR and CDR2 as SFDVKD. CDR3 residues: CATSDFVASPKDRDPYNEQFF. As DNA, the CDR3 is TGTGCCACCAGTGATTTTGTGGCCTCCCCCAAGGACCGTGACCCTTACAATGAGCAGTTCTTC.

The chain combines TRBV6-2 or TRBV6-3 with TRBJ2-7; D is unclear. The CDR3 has 15 amino acids. Trimming took 4 bases from V and 1 from J, leaving 14 bases between them. Germline-derived CDR1 and CDR2 are MNHEY and SVGEGT. The CDR3 nucleotides read TGTGCCAGCAGTTCCGGCAGGCGGCGTTCCTACGAGCAGTACGTC. Translating it yields CASSSGRRRSYEQYV.

The V gene is TRBV10-1, the J gene TRBJ2-1; 7 nucleotides match TRBD2. V lost 4 bases and J lost 1; bases outside the gene matches: 4. This CDR3 contains 15 residues. Germline-derived CDR1 and CDR2 are WNHNN and SYGVQD (reference sequence). In DNA form, the CDR3 reads TGCGCCAGCAGTGTGCGGGAGCAATCCTACAATGAGCAGTTCTTC. Its translation is CASSVREQSYNEQFF.

The chain combines TRBV7-9 with TRBJ1-2; D is unclear. V shed 5 bases and J shed 2 bases, with 15 bases lying between them. The CDR3 spans 15 residues. Germline CDR1 is SEHNR and CDR2 is FQNEAQ (reference sequence). The CDR3 DNA reads as TGTGCCAGCAGCCTAAGCAGCAGCGCGAACTATGGCTACACCTTC. Translation: CASSLSSSANYGYTF.

The chain carries TRBV25-1 and TRBJ1-1; 10 bases match TRBD1. Germline lookup yields CDR1 MGHDK and CDR2 SYGVNS. Unmatched junction bases numbered 10, after V lost 7 bases and J lost 5 bases. The CDR3 is 15 residues long. The CDR3 nucleotides read TGTGCCAGCACCCCCCCCGGGACAGGGGTGACTGAAGCTTTCTTT. Translation: CASTPPGTGVTEAFF.

The J gene is TRBJ2-7, the V gene TRBV4-2; 11 bases line up with TRBD1. The germline CDR1 and CDR2 sequences are LGHNA and YNFKEQ. The CDR3 is made up of 16 amino acids. The ends lost 3 bases at V and 3 bases at J; junction bases unmatched: 7. CDR3 DNA sequence: TGTGCCAGCAGCCAGATAAGCGGGACAGGGGGCTACGAGCAGTACTTC. This encodes CASSQISGTGGYEQYF.

The CDR3 sequence is CASSLTVREQFF. Written as DNA, the CDR3 is TGTGCCAGCAGCCTAACCGTCCGGGAGCAGTTCTTC. The chain recombines TRBV11-2 with TRBJ2-1; D unclear. Germline CDR1 reads SGHAT; CDR2 reads FQNNGV. The CDR3 loop spans 12 amino acids. Trimming stripped 5 bases from V and 10 bases from J, with 12 bases between.

The rearrangement links TRBV19 to TRBJ2-3; D remains ambiguous. Germline CDR1 reads LNHDA; CDR2 reads SQIVND (reference sequence). The CDR3 is made up of 14 amino acids. Trimming cost V 2 bases and J 0 bases, with 6 bases left between them. The CDR3 bases are TGTGCCAGTAGTATACAATCGAGCACAGATACGCAGTATTTT. Translating it yields CASSIQSSTDTQYF. The variable domain in full, with the rest retrieved from reference TRBV19 and TRBJ2-3, is DGGITQSPKYLFRKEGQNVTLSCEQNLNHDAMYWYRQDPGQGLRLIYYSQIVNDFQKGDIAEGYSVSREKKESFPLTVTSAQKNPTAFYLCASSIQSSTDTQYFGPGTRLTVL.

The chain is built from TRBV10-3 and TRBJ1-1; 7 bases map to TRBD1. Germline V gives CDR1 ENHRY, CDR2 SYGVKD. This CDR3 contains 18 residues. With V trimmed by 3 bases and J by 0 bases, 13 bases remained unmatched. The CDR3 protein is CAISDVRGAGGVNTEAFF. The CDR3 DNA reads TGTGCCATCAGTGACGTCAGAGGAGCAGGGGGGGTGAACACTGAAGCTTTCTTT.

The chain is built from TRBV18 and TRBJ2-2, with TRBD2 identical over 9 bases. Germline values: CDR1 KGHSH, CDR2 LQKENI. With 3 bases clipped from V and 0 bases from J, the junction kept 2 bases outside the gene matches. The CDR3 contains 16 residues. CDR3 bases: TGTGCCAGCTCACCGGGACTAGCTTCGAACACCGGGGAGCTGTTTTTT. As protein: CASSPGLASNTGELFF.

The chain joins TRBV11-2 to TRBJ2-5; possible D gene TRBD1, 5 bases. CDR1 is SGHAT and CDR2 is FQNNGV in the germline V gene. This CDR3 is 18 amino acids long. V lost 5 bases and J lost 1, with 23 bases in between. CDR3 nucleotides: TGTGCCAGCAGCCTCAAACAGATAAGGACACCACGCCAAGAGACCCAGTACTTC. Translation gives CASSLKQIRTPRQETQYF.

The chain couples TRBV4-2 to TRBJ2-2; TRBD1 might be the D (6 bases). V was pared by 1 base and J by 0 bases, with 9 bases between. The CDR3 consists of 16 residues. Looked up from germline, CDR1 is LGHNA and CDR2 is YNFKEQ. This chain's CDR3 is CASSQGTVANTGELFF. As DNA, the CDR3 is TGTGCCAGCAGCCAAGGGACAGTAGCGAACACCGGGGAGCTGTTTTTT.